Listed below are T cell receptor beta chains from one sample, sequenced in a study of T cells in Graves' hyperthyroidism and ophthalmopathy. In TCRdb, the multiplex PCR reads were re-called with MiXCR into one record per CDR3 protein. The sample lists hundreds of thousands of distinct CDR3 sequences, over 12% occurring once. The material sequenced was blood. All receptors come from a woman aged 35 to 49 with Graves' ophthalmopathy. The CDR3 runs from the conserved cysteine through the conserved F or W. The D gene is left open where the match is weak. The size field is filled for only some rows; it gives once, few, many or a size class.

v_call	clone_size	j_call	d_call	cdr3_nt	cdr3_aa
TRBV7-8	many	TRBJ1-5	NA	TGTGCCAGCAGCTCGGGGGGGTATCAGCCCCAGCATTTT	CASSSGGYQPQHF
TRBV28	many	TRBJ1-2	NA	TGTGCCAGCAGCCCCGTGGGGCGGCCGGGCTACACCTTC	CASSPVGRPGYTF
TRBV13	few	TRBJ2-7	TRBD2	TGTGCCAGCAGCCCCGGGGCGGGAGGGCCGTCGTACGAGCAGTACTTC	CASSPGAGGPSYEQYF
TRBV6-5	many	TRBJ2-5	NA	TGTGCCAGCAGTTACCTTGGCCGGGGGACAGTTCAAGAGACCCAGTACTTC	CASSYLGRGTVQETQYF
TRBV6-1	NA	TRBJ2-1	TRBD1	TGTGCCAGCAGTGAAGGGGAGGGACAGGGGTTTATGGTGCAGTTCTTC	CASSEGEGQGFMVQFF
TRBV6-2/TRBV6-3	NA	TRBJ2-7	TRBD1	TGTGCCAGCGTTGGACAGGGCAAACCAAGATACGAGCAGTACTTC	CASVGQGKPRYEQYF
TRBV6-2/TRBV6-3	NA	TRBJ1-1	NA	TGTGCCAGCAGCTCCCTTTTTGATTACACTGAAGCTTTCTTT	CASSSLFDYTEAFF
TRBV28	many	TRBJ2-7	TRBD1	TGTGCCAGCAGTTTTGGGACAGATTCCTACGAGCAGTACTTC	CASSFGTDSYEQYF
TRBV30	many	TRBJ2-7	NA	TGTGCCTTGGACGGGATGGCCTACGAGCAGTACTTC	CALDGMAYEQYF
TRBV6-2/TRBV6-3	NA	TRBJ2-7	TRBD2	TGTGCCAGCAATAGCGGGGTCCACGAGCAGTACTTC	CASNSGVHEQYF
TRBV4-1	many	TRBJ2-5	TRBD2	TGCGCCAGCAGCCCTAAGGGACGGCTAGCGGTACAAGAGACCCAGTACTTC	CASSPKGRLAVQETQYF
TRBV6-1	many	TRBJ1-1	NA	TGTGCCAGCAGTGAAAGGTGGGGGGAGCTTATGAACACTGAAGCTTTCTTT	CASSERWGELMNTEAFF
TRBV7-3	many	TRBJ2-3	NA	TGTGCCAGCAGCTTAACGATGGCCGATACGCAGTATTTT	CASSLTMADTQYF
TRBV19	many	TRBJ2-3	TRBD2	TGTGCCACTCGAAGCGGGACTCACACAGATACGCAGTATTTT	CATRSGTHTDTQYF
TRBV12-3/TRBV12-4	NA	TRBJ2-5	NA	TGTGCCAGCAGCCGACTTGAGGAGACCCAGTACTTC	CASSRLEETQYF
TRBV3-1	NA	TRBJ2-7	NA	TGTGCCAGCAGCTTCAGAGGAGTCAACGAGCAGTACTTC	CASSFRGVNEQYF
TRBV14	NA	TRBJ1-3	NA	TGTGCCAGCAGCCAAGCGGGACATCTCGGAAACACCATATATTTT	CASSQAGHLGNTIYF
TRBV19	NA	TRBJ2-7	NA	TGTGCCAGTAGTGGCCCTGGCGGCGAGCAGTACTTC	CASSGPGGEQYF
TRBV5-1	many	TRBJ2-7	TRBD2	TGCGCCAGCAGCTTACCCCTATGGGCTAGCGGAGGGGAGCAGTACTTC	CASSLPLWASGGEQYF